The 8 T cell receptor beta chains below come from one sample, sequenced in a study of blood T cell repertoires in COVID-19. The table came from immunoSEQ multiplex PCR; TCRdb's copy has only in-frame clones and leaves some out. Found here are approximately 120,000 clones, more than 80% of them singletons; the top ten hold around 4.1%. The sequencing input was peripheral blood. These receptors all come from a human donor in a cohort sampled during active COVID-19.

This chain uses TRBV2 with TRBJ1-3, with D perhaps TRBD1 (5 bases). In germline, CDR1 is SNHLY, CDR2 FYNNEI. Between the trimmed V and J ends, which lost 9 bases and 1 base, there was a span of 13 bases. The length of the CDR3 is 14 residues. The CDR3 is CASLRDRSGNTIYF. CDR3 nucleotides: TGTGCCAGTTTGCGCGACAGATCTGGAAACACCATATATTTT.

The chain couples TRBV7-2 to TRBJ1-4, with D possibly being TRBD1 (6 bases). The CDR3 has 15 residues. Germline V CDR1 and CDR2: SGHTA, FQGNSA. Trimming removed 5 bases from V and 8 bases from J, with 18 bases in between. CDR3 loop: CASSTQGSLGEKLFF. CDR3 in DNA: TGTGCCAGCAGCACGCAGGGGTCCCTTGGAGAAAAACTGTTTTTT. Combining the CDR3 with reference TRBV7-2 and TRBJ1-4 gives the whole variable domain GAGVSQSPSNKVTEKGKDVELRCDPISGHTALYWYRQSLGQGLEFLIYFQGNSAPDKSGLPSDRFSAERTGGSVSTLTIQRTQQEDSAVYLCASSTQGSLGEKLFFGSGTQLSVL.

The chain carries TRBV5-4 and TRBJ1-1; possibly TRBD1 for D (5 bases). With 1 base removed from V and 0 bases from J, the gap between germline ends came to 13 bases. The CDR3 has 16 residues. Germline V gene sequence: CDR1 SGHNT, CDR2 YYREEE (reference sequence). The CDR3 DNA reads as TGTGCCAGCAGCTTGAGTCTGGGGCTATTGAACACTGAAGCTTTCTTT. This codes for CASSLSLGLLNTEAFF.

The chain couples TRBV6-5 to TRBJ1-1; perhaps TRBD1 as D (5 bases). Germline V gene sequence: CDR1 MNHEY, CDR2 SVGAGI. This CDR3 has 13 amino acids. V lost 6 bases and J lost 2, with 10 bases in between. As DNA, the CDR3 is TGTGCCAGCAGGAGACAGCGAAACACTGAAGCTTTCTTT. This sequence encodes CASRRQRNTEAFF.

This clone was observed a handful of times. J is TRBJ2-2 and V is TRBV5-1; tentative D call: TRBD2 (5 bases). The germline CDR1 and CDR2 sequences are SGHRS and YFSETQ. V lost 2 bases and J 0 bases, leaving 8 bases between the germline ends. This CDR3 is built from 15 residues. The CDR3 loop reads CASSFGLPNTGELFF. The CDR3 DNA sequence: TGCGCCAGCAGCTTCGGACTCCCGAACACCGGGGAGCTGTTTTTT.

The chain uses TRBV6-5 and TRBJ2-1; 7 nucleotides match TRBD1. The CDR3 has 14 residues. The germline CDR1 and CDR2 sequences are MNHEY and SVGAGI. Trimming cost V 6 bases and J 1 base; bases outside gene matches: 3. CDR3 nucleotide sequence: TGTGCCAGCAGAGACAGGGTATCCTACAATGAGCAGTTCTTC. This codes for CASRDRVSYNEQFF.

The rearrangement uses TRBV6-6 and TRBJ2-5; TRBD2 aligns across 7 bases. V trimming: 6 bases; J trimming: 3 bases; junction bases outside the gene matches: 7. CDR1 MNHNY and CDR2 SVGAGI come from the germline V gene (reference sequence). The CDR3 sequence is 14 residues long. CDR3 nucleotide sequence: TGTGCCAGCAGCTTACCGGGGGGAGAAGAGACCCAGTACTTC. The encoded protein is CASSLPGGEETQYF.

This CDR3 is CASRLAGQGVAGANVLTF. CDR3 coding DNA: TGTGCCAGTAGACTGGCGGGACAGGGGGTGGCTGGGGCCAACGTCCTGACTTTC. The J gene is TRBJ2-6, the V gene TRBV19, with 11 positions matching TRBD1. The CDR3 extends over 18 amino acids. CDR1 and CDR2 from the germline V gene are LNHDA and SQIVND (reference sequence). The V and J ends lost 6 bases and 2 bases, in that order; junction bases with no gene match: 9.